These T cell receptor beta chains were read from a single sample in a study of blood T cell repertoires in COVID-19. The repertoire was sequenced with immunoSEQ multiplex PCR; TCRdb's copy has only in-frame clones and lacks some. The sample yields roughly 30,000 clones, about 85% seen once. What was sequenced was peripheral blood. The source is a human donor with acute or convalescent COVID-19. The donor label of this sample is uncertain. CDR3s include the opening cysteine and the closing phenylalanine or tryptophan. The D gene is left open where the match is weak. Rows give clone size only sometimes, using once, few, many, or a class for an expanded clone.

v_call: TRBV7-8
clone_size: NA
j_call: TRBJ2-7
d_call: NA
cdr3_aa: CASSRSYEQYF
cdr3_nt: TGTGCCAGCAGCCGATCTTACGAGCAGTACTTC

v_call: TRBV27
clone_size: NA
j_call: TRBJ2-1
d_call: TRBD1
cdr3_aa: CASSGTGSYNEQFF
cdr3_nt: TGTGCCAGCAGCGGGACAGGGTCCTACAATGAGCAGTTCTTC

v_call: TRBV18
clone_size: NA
j_call: TRBJ2-3
d_call: NA
cdr3_aa: CASSPTKLSDTQYF
cdr3_nt: TGTGCCAGCTCCCCTACTAAGCTTTCAGATACGCAGTATTTT

v_call: TRBV10-2
clone_size: NA
j_call: TRBJ2-7
d_call: TRBD1
cdr3_aa: CASSERTGVNEQYF
cdr3_nt: TGCGCCAGCAGTGAGCGAACAGGGGTTAACGAGCAGTACTTC

v_call: TRBV11-3
clone_size: NA
j_call: TRBJ2-7
d_call: NA
cdr3_aa: CASKERADYEQYF
cdr3_nt: TGTGCCAGCAAGGAGCGGGCAGACTACGAGCAGTACTTC

v_call: TRBV28
clone_size: NA
j_call: TRBJ1-2
d_call: NA
cdr3_aa: CASSFQYEVPGGYTF
cdr3_nt: TGTGCCAGCAGCTTCCAATATGAGGTCCCGGGTGGCTACACCTTC

v_call: TRBV19
clone_size: NA
j_call: TRBJ2-1
d_call: NA
cdr3_aa: CASSIGGRNNEQFF
cdr3_nt: TGTGCCAGTAGTATAGGGGGGAGGAACAATGAGCAGTTCTTC

v_call: TRBV6-5
clone_size: few
j_call: TRBJ1-6
d_call: NA
cdr3_aa: CASSYSQGNSPLHF
cdr3_nt: TGTGCCAGCAGTTACTCGCAGGGGAATTCACCCCTCCACTTT

v_call: TRBV11-3
clone_size: NA
j_call: TRBJ1-3
d_call: NA
cdr3_aa: CASSLGQNSGNTIYF
cdr3_nt: TGTGCCAGCAGCTTAGGTCAGAACTCTGGAAACACCATATATTTT

v_call: TRBV4-2
clone_size: NA
j_call: TRBJ1-6
d_call: NA
cdr3_aa: CASSQDPRGFDSPLHF
cdr3_nt: TGTGCCAGCAGCCAAGATCCAAGGGGTTTTGATTCACCCCTCCACTTT

v_call: TRBV4-3
clone_size: NA
j_call: TRBJ1-6
d_call: NA
cdr3_aa: CASSQELGLRDSPLHF
cdr3_nt: TGCGCCAGCAGCCAGGAGTTGGGACTGAGGGATTCACCCCTCCACTTT

v_call: TRBV29-1
clone_size: NA
j_call: TRBJ1-1
d_call: NA
cdr3_aa: CSVSEGREAFF
cdr3_nt: TGCAGCGTTTCTGAGGGAAGAGAAGCTTTCTTT

v_call: TRBV5-6
clone_size: NA
j_call: TRBJ2-7
d_call: NA
cdr3_aa: CASRLHRSVLAYEQYF
cdr3_nt: TGTGCCAGCAGGCTCCACCGTAGCGTACTGGCCTACGAGCAGTACTTC

v_call: TRBV27
clone_size: NA
j_call: TRBJ2-5
d_call: NA
cdr3_aa: CASSLSYQETQYF
cdr3_nt: TGTGCCAGCAGTCTCTCGTACCAAGAGACCCAGTACTTC

v_call: TRBV6-5
clone_size: NA
j_call: TRBJ2-1
d_call: NA
cdr3_aa: CASSLRLGVGNEQFF
cdr3_nt: TGTGCCAGCAGTTTAAGACTAGGCGTCGGCAATGAGCAGTTCTTC